At least ten counts were recorded for the clone carrying this T cell receptor beta chain. What it recognizes is unknown. The data were obtained in a study of neurological immune-mediated disorders. Notes on the study in general: HTLV-1-associated myelopathy had the most TCR clonal expansion, while multiple sclerosis had the least, a level that fell below healthy controls.

The time point denotes: technical triplicate 2. Unsorted libraries were prepared from 2 million PBMCs that had been stored at -80 C. Synthesis of cDNA was performed by 5'RACE using 10-nucleotide random UMIs. Each sequencing run yielded over 200 million TCR-beta sequences from 15-18 subjects. In TCRdb, the 5' RACE reads were re-called with MiXCR into one record per CDR3 protein. The profile covers under 70,000 distinct CDR3 sequences, with about 25% appearing a single time and about 4.5% taken by the ten largest. This CDR3 spans 14 amino acids. V trimming: 8 bases; J trimming: 2 bases; junction bases outside the gene matches: 3. The V gene's germline CDR1 is SNHLY and CDR2 FYNNEI.

Sequenced: PBMCs. The clonotype was recovered from a man in his sixties with HTLV-1-associated myelopathy (HAM/TSP). This rearrangement joins TRBV2 to TRBJ2-2; 9 bases are shared with TRBD1. CDR3 protein: CASGGQGNTGELFF. DNA for the CDR3: TGTGCCAGCGGGGGACAGGGTAACACCGGGGAGCTGTTTTTT.